Below are 27 T cell receptor beta chains sequenced from a single sample in a study of blood T cell repertoires in COVID-19. Sequenced by immunoSEQ multiplex PCR; TCRdb stores in-frame clones only, minus some. The data contain hundreds of thousands of clones, about 90% of them singletons. Sequencing was carried out using peripheral blood. These TCRs come from a young woman who had recovered from COVID-19.

This sequence joins TRBV5-1 and TRBJ1-1, with D possibly being TRBD1 (5 bases). The CDR3 extends over 17 amino acids. Germline loops: CDR1 SGHRS, CDR2 YFSETQ. The V end lost 3 bases, the J end lost 0 bases, and 18 bases lay between the germline ends. Here the CDR3 DNA reads TGCGCCAGCAGCTCGGGACGGGGAGGAGGGGTGAACACTGAAGCTTTCTTT. Encoded protein: CASSSGRGGGVNTEAFF.

The chain uses TRBV7-9 and TRBJ2-1, with 14 positions matching TRBD2. Germline V lookup: CDR1 SEHNR, CDR2 FQNEAQ (reference sequence). The CDR3 runs 17 residues. V was pared by 0 bases and J by 9 bases, with 7 bases of the junction left unmatched. CDR3 sequence: CASSLAGTSGRGGEQFF. CDR3 DNA sequence: TGTGCCAGCAGCTTAGCGGGGACTAGCGGGAGAGGGGGTGAGCAGTTCTTC.

This chain uses TRBV2 with TRBJ1-2; D call uncertain. CDR1 is SNHLY, CDR2 FYNNEI, per germline. V was clipped by 4 bases and J by 5 bases, with 8 bases between them. The CDR3 consists of 12 residues. The CDR3 bases are TGTGCCAGCAGTGTCAGTGCTTATGGCTACACCTTC. This gives the protein CASSVSAYGYTF.

The chain recombines TRBV29-1 with TRBJ1-1; 10 bases align to TRBD1. The germline CDR1 and CDR2 sequences are SQVTM and ANQGSEA. The CDR3 sequence is 15 residues long. Losses at the gene ends were 3 bases for V and 10 bases for J; bases not matched to a gene: 14. The CDR3 is CSVDPSPDRGEVAFF. Written as DNA, the CDR3 is TGCAGCGTTGACCCCTCCCCGGACAGGGGGGAGGTAGCTTTCTTT. Using reference TRBV29-1 and TRBJ1-1 for the parts outside the CDR3, the full variable domain is SAVISQKPSRDICQRGTSLTIQCQVDSQVTMMFWYRQQPGQSLTLIATANQGSEATYESGFVIDKFPISRPNLTFSTLTVSNMSPEDSSIYLCSVDPSPDRGEVAFFGQGTRLTVV.

This chain connects TRBV6-1 to TRBJ2-3; TRBD2 matches 8 bases. The CDR3 length is 14 residues. CDR1 MNHNS and CDR2 SASEGT come from the germline V gene. With 5 bases clipped from V and 8 bases from J, the junction kept 9 bases outside the gene matches. The CDR3 DNA sequence: TGTGCCAGCAGTCAAAGCGGGAGTTTTGGTACGCAGTATTTT. Its protein product is CASSQSGSFGTQYF.

In DNA, the CDR3 is TGTGCCATCAGTGAGGACAGGAATCAGCCCCAGCATTTT. This sequence encodes CAISEDRNQPQHF. V is TRBV10-3 and J is TRBJ1-5, with D maybe TRBD1 (6 bases). V was shortened by 2 bases and J by 4 bases, with 6 bases between the two germline ends. The CDR3 extends over 13 amino acids. Germline CDR1 reads ENHRY; CDR2 reads SYGVKD.

CDR3 nucleotide sequence: TGTGCCAGCAGTTACTCGCGTGACAGGCACTCCTACGAGCAGTACGTC. Its translation is CASSYSRDRHSYEQYV. This chain links TRBV6-2 or TRBV6-3 with TRBJ2-7; D perhaps matches TRBD1 (6 bases). V was trimmed by 0 bases and J by 0 bases, leaving 12 bases between them. Germline assignment: CDR1 MNHEY and CDR2 SVGEGT. The CDR3 is made up of 16 amino acids.

The V call is TRBV30, the J call TRBJ1-6, with a weak D call TRBD1 (5 bases). The CDR3 is 15 residues long. Germline V gene data show CDR1 as GTSNPN and CDR2 as SVGIG (reference sequence). V lost 0 bases, J lost 9 bases, and 15 bases lay in between. In nucleotides, the CDR3 is TGTGCCTGGAGTGTAGCCGGGCAGGGAAGTTCACCCCTCCACTTT. The encoded protein is CAWSVAGQGSSPLHF.

This chain links TRBV19 with TRBJ1-2; 8 positions agree with TRBD1. The CDR3 is 17 residues long. V gave up 7 bases and J gave up 9 bases; unmatched junction bases: 22. Germline V gene lookup returns CDR1 LNHDA and CDR2 SQIVND (reference sequence). In DNA form, the CDR3 reads TGTGCCAGTACCCGCCAGGGGGCCCACGGTATCTCTATGAGCTACACCTTC. Amino acids: CASTRQGAHGISMSYTF. The full variable domain, with the rest looked up from reference TRBV19 and TRBJ1-2, is DGGITQSPKYLFRKEGQNVTLSCEQNLNHDAMYWYRQDPGQGLRLIYYSQIVNDFQKGDIAEGYSVSREKKESFPLTVTSAQKNPTAFYLCASTRQGAHGISMSYTFGSGTRLTVV.

The chain is built from TRBV6-2 or TRBV6-3 and TRBJ1-3; unclear D gene. Between the trimmed V and J ends, which lost 4 bases and 4 bases, there was a span of 5 bases. Germline V gives CDR1 MNHEY, CDR2 SVGEGT. The CDR3 has 12 residues. Written as DNA, the CDR3 is TGTGCCAGCAGTTGGAGCGGAAACACCATATATTTT. This gives the protein CASSWSGNTIYF.

V and J are TRBV19 and TRBJ2-1; 8 bases are a match to TRBD2. V was clipped by 1 base and J by 4 bases; unmatched bases: 21. CDR3 length: 21 amino acids. The germline V gene has CDR1 LNHDA and CDR2 SQIVND (reference sequence). The CDR3 region has the DNA TGTGCCAGTAGTATAGTTCCCGGGAGGGATCGGCCTCAATTCCCATACAATGAGCAGTTCTTC. Translation: CASSIVPGRDRPQFPYNEQFF.

The rearrangement links TRBV5-1 to TRBJ2-1; 10 positions match TRBD2. Germline V gene sequence: CDR1 SGHRS, CDR2 YFSETQ. The trim removed 7 bases at V and 5 bases at J, leaving 6 bases unmatched. The CDR3 totals 14 residues. CDR3 DNA sequence: TGCGCCAGCTCGGGACTAGCGCCTCACAATGAGCAGTTCTTC. It specifies CASSGLAPHNEQFF.

This clone is a singleton in its sample. The chain employs TRBV2 and TRBJ2-1; the D is unclear. Trimming stripped 4 bases from V and 7 bases from J, with 8 bases between. This CDR3 is 12 amino acids long. Germline-derived CDR1 and CDR2 are SNHLY and FYNNEI. Here the CDR3 reads CASSVSRNEQFF. As DNA, the CDR3 is TGTGCCAGCAGTGTGTCCCGGAATGAGCAGTTCTTC.

This chain uses TRBV11-3 with TRBJ1-3; D remains unclear. The germline V and J ends were trimmed by 0 bases and 4 bases, with 10 bases remaining between them. From germline, CDR1 is SGHNT and CDR2 YENEEA. This CDR3 is built from 15 residues. This CDR3 reads CASSLDLSIGNTIYF. In DNA, the CDR3 is TGTGCCAGCAGCTTAGATCTATCGATCGGAAACACCATATATTTT. Full variable domain (remainder filled in from reference TRBV11-3 and TRBJ1-3): EAGVVQSPRYKIIEKKQPVAFWCNPISGHNTLYWYLQNLGQGPELLIRYENEEAVDDSQLPKDRFSAERLKGVDSTLKIQPAELGDSAVYLCASSLDLSIGNTIYFGEGSWLTVV.

This clone was picked up one time. The genes are TRBV25-1 and TRBJ1-1, with D tentatively TRBD1 (6 bases). The CDR3 is made up of 11 amino acids. Germline-derived CDR1 and CDR2 are MGHDK and SYGVNS. Trimming took off 7 bases at V and 7 bases at J, with 10 bases between the two ends. CDR3 DNA: TGTGCCAGCATTCAGGGGTTTGAAGCTTTCTTT. It is translated as CASIQGFEAFF.

V is TRBV27 and J is TRBJ1-3, with 12 bases aligning to TRBD1. Germline trimming cut 2 bases from V and 7 bases from J; bases unmatched to any gene: 9. CDR1 MNHEY and CDR2 SMNVEV come from the germline V gene (reference sequence). This CDR3 contains 17 residues. CDR3 nucleotides: TGTGCCAGCAGTTTAGTCGGGACAGGGGGCTTTGGGAACACCATATATTTT. Protein product: CASSLVGTGGFGNTIYF.

The genes are TRBV4-3 and TRBJ2-1; 8 nucleotides align to TRBD2. The CDR3 runs 16 residues. V dropped 1 base and J dropped 5; count of bases not matched to a gene: 7. The germline gives CDR1 LGHNA, CDR2 YSLEER. Here the CDR3 DNA reads TGCGCCAGCAGCCAAGGGCCCCAGCGGGAGAACAATGAGCAGTTCTTC. This codes for CASSQGPQRENNEQFF.

V usage is TRBV7-9 and J usage is TRBJ2-1; D gene unclear. Trimming stripped 7 bases from V and 8 bases from J, with 12 bases between. CDR1 is SEHNR and CDR2 is FQNEAQ in the germline V gene (reference sequence). This CDR3 is built from 12 residues. In nucleotides, the CDR3 is TGTGCCAGCACGGGCAGGCCTTATGAGCAGTTCTTC. This sequence encodes CASTGRPYEQFF. Variable domain in full (rest from reference TRBV7-9 and TRBJ2-1): DTGVSQNPRHKITKRGQNVTFRCDPISEHNRLYWYRQTLGQGPEFLTYFQNEAQLEKSRLLSDRFSAERPKGSFSTLEIQRTEQGDSAMYLCASTGRPYEQFFGPGTRLTVL.

This chain uses TRBV15 with TRBJ2-5, with 10 bases fitting TRBD2. Looked up from germline, CDR1 is LNHNV and CDR2 is YYDKDF (reference sequence). This CDR3 comprises 19 residues. Germline trimming cut 0 bases from V and 5 bases from J; bases unmatched to any gene: 15. This CDR3 is CATSRDYPGTSAPRETQYF. The CDR3 nucleotides read TGTGCCACCAGCAGAGACTACCCCGGGACTAGCGCCCCTCGGGAGACCCAGTACTTC.

As concerns this clone: Other DNA sequences of this sample code for an identical CDR3. The chain links TRBV24-1 to TRBJ2-3, with 10 nucleotides matching TRBD1. Germline CDR1 KGHDR, CDR2 SFDVKD. V trimming: 4 bases; J trimming: 3 bases; junction bases outside the gene matches: 3. This CDR3 comprises 15 residues. CDR3: CATSDPGQGTDTQYF. DNA of the CDR3: TGTGCCACCAGTGACCCGGGACAGGGGACAGATACGCAGTATTTT.

V usage is TRBV5-8 and J usage is TRBJ2-3, with 9 bases aligning to TRBD1. Germline V gene sequence: CDR1 SGHTS, CDR2 YDEGEE. The CDR3 is 14 residues long. J gave up 3 bases and V 4 bases, and 3 bases lay outside the gene matches. CDR3 residues: CASSPDRGTDTQYF. CDR3 in DNA: TGTGCCAGCAGCCCTGACAGGGGGACAGATACGCAGTATTTT. Combining the CDR3 with reference TRBV5-8 and TRBJ2-3 gives the whole variable domain EAGVTQSPTHLIKTRGQQATLRCSPISGHTSVYWYQQALGLGLQFLLWYDEGEERNRGNFPPRFSGRQFPNYSSELNVNALELEDSALYLCASSPDRGTDTQYFGPGTRLTVL.

The chain links TRBV6-2 or TRBV6-3 to TRBJ2-3, with 13 bases that match TRBD2. Germline CDR1 and CDR2: MNHEY and SVGEGT. The CDR3 spans 17 residues. The V segment lost 6 bases and the J segment 4 bases; nucleotides outside the gene matches: 10. DNA of the CDR3: TGTGCCAGCAGCCCACTCCGGACTAGCGGGAGCCCAGATACGCAGTATTTT. This codes for CASSPLRTSGSPDTQYF.

This sequence joins TRBV6-5 and TRBJ2-1; 7 bases align to TRBD2. Germline V gives CDR1 MNHEY, CDR2 SVGAGI. Trimming took 7 bases from V and 5 from J; bases not matched to a gene: 11. The CDR3 runs 15 residues. The CDR3 sequence is CASKISSGNNNEQFF. The CDR3 bases are TGTGCCAGCAAAATATCTAGCGGCAATAACAATGAGCAGTTCTTC.

This sequence joins TRBV30 and TRBJ1-1; TRBD1 matches 10 bases. The CDR3 runs to 12 residues. CDR1 and CDR2 (germline): GTSNPN, SVGIG (reference sequence). Trimming removed 3 bases from V and 7 bases from J; junction bases left unmatched: 2. CDR3 loop: CAWRGDRGEAFF. CDR3 bases: TGTGCCTGGAGGGGGGACAGGGGTGAAGCTTTCTTT.

This chain joins TRBV6-5 and TRBJ1-3, with 9 positions matching TRBD1. CDR1 is MNHEY, CDR2 SVGAGI, per germline. The CDR3 has 15 amino acids. Losses at the gene ends were 6 bases for V and 0 bases for J; bases not matched to a gene: 3. CDR3 in DNA: TGTGCCAGCAGGGTGACAGGGGGCTCTGGAAACACCATATATTTT. Protein: CASRVTGGSGNTIYF.

The rearrangement uses TRBV28 and TRBJ1-5; no clear D gene. CDR1 is MDHEN and CDR2 is SYDVKM in the germline V gene. Trimming removed 6 bases at V and 0 bases at J, with 9 bases between. The CDR3 has 14 residues. The CDR3 region has the DNA TGTGCCAGCAGGGCACATTATAGCAATCAGCCCCAGCATTTT. Translation gives CASRAHYSNQPQHF. The whole variable domain, remainder taken from reference TRBV28 and TRBJ1-5, is DVKVTQSSRYLVKRTGEKVFLECVQDMDHENMFWYRQDPGLGLRLIYFSYDVKMKEKGDIPEGYSVSREKKERFSLILESASTNQTSMYLCASRAHYSNQPQHFGDGTRLSIL.

Here the CDR3 reads CASSSPGQMNTEAFF. The CDR3 DNA reads TGTGCCAGCAGTTCGCCGGGACAGATGAACACTGAAGCTTTCTTT. The V and J genes are TRBV27 and TRBJ1-1; 7 nucleotides line up with TRBD1. After removal of 4 bases from V and 0 bases from J, the junction contained 5 bases not matched to a gene. CDR3 size: 15 residues. Germline-derived CDR1 and CDR2 are MNHEY and SMNVEV (reference sequence).